These T cell receptor beta chains were read from a single sample in a study of T cell repertoires in ileal Crohn's disease. Repertoires were generated with immunoSEQ multiplex PCR, while TCRdb's copy carries only in-frame clones and drops some. The profile covers more than 12,000 clones, with around 84% appearing a single time and around 4.5% taken by the ten largest. What was sequenced was ileal tissue. These receptors all come from an adult with Crohn's disease. Each CDR3 is given with its conserved first and last residue. Clone size is given for some rows only: seen once, a few or many times, or a class if the clone is expanded.

size,V,J,CDR3
.,TRBV20-1,TRBJ2-2,CSATFTGELFF
.,TRBV5-4,TRBJ2-3,CASSPSGGAAADTQYF
.,TRBV28,TRBJ2-7,CASSALAGGSYEQYF
.,TRBV7-2,TRBJ1-2,CASSPRYGYTF
.,TRBV5-4,TRBJ1-2,CASSLASRGYTF
.,TRBV4-3,TRBJ2-6,CASSQARVASGANVLTF
.,TRBV5-6,TRBJ1-3,CASSFRTGQGNTIYF
once,TRBV5-1,TRBJ1-4,CASSPGTAEKLFF
.,TRBV7-2,TRBJ1-2,CASSQRGGREYGYTF
.,TRBV5-1,TRBJ2-1,CASSLGSGGGEWNEQFF
.,TRBV29-1,TRBJ2-4,CSVERGGDIQYF
once,TRBV7-3,TRBJ2-1,CASSPTGTQNEQFF
.,TRBV28,TRBJ1-2,CASGPGFYGYTF
.,TRBV11-2,TRBJ1-2,CASSSSRGRSWGYTF
.,TRBV29-1,TRBJ2-7,CSVDDSRGGPRTEQYF
.,TRBV19,TRBJ2-5,CASSTGRGLLETQYF
.,TRBV5-6,TRBJ2-5,CASSNPRLVNQETQYF
few,TRBV5-1,TRBJ1-2,CASSARVGTDYGYTF
.,TRBV7-9,TRBJ2-5,CASSFTSGGETQYF
once,TRBV6-6,TRBJ2-1,CASSRPPGLEHNEQFF
.,TRBV5-1,TRBJ2-3,CASRTTGGYDTQYF
.,TRBV28,TRBJ1-6,CASSLSTGTGDANSPLHF
.,TRBV27,TRBJ1-5,CASSFNWGQGSNQPQHF
.,TRBV5-1,TRBJ2-2,CASRTGAGELFF
few,TRBV7-3,TRBJ2-1,CASSRRGAGGPNEQFF
.,TRBV30,TRBJ1-3,CAWNRARSGNTIYF
.,TRBV7-8,TRBJ2-5,CASSFSGGSEETQYF
.,TRBV2,TRBJ2-2,CASRPGQRRNTGELFF
.,TRBV5-5,TRBJ1-1,CASSLVGLKNTEAFF